This section outlines one T cell receptor (beta chain) sequence together with its context. Here immunoSEQ multiplex PCR was the method, and the copy in TCRdb shows in-frame clones only, minus some. This table has about 2.1 million clones, approximately 92% appearing once. CD45RO-negative, CCR7-selected cells formed the naive CD8 fraction, which excluded terminally differentiated effector memory CD45RA+ cells. V shed 8 bases and J 1 base; nucleotides not matched to a gene: 12. The CDR3 runs 17 residues. The germline gives CDR1 MDHEN, CDR2 SYDVKM. The data stem from a study of shared clonotypes between healthy human individuals. Study-wide background: Plates per donor: three CD4 naive, three CD4 memory, two CD8 naive, one CD8 memory.

This receptor was obtained from a man aged 18 to 35 in good health. Some clones in this sample may be carry-over from other donors' samples. Specimen: naive CD8+ T cells from PBMCs. The chain uses TRBV28 and TRBJ2-2, with TRBD2 matching over 8 bases. The chain's CDR3 is CASRMRVAGKNTGELFF. The CDR3 DNA reads TGTGCCAGCCGTATGAGGGTAGCGGGGAAGAACACCGGGGAGCTGTTTTTT. Drawing the rest from reference TRBV28 and TRBJ2-2, the complete variable domain is DVKVTQSSRYLVKRTGEKVFLECVQDMDHENMFWYRQDPGLGLRLIYFSYDVKMKEKGDIPEGYSVSREKKERFSLILESASTNQTSMYLCASRMRVAGKNTGELFFGEGSRLTVL.